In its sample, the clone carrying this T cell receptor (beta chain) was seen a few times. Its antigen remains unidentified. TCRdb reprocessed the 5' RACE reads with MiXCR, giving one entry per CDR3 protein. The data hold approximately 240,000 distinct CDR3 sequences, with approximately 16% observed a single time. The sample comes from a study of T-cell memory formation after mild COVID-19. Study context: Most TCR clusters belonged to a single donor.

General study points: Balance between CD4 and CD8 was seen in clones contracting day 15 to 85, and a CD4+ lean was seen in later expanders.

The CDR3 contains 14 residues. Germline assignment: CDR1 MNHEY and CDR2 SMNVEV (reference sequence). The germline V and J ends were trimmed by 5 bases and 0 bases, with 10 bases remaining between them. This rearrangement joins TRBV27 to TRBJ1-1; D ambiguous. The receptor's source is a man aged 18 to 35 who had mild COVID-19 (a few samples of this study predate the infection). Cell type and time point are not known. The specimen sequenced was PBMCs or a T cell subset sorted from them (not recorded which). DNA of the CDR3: TGTGCCAGCAGTCCGGCCCCAGTGAACACTGAAGCTTTCTTT. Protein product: CASSPAPVNTEAFF.